This TCR beta chain was sequenced during a study of tumor-infiltrating lymphocytes in primary liver carcinoma. Study background: Stage T1-T3 N0M0 and a size of roughly 4.2 to 11 cm characterized the tumors.

Points on this clonotype: Its target is not known. One end of the junction varies from germline; a read error may be responsible.

Study conclusions and caveats: The 250 largest clones made up significantly more of tumor than blood repertoires (p = 0.039).

With about 470 ng total RNA as template and a constant-region primer, TCR beta cDNA was made. It was through three nested multiplex PCR rounds of slightly modified ARM-PCR that TCR beta libraries arose. The two initial PCR rounds, roughly 11 cycles each, used TRBV1-TRBV30 forward and C-beta reverse primers. A single record per CDR3 protein comes from TCRdb applying MiXCR to the multiplex PCR reads. The profile shows a few hundred thousand distinct CDR3 sequences, approximately 58% of them singletons. RNA isolated from unsorted whole blood supplied the blood RNA, with germline DNA also extracted. Four milliliters of peripheral blood were gathered ahead of the operation. Germline loops: CDR1 MNHNY, CDR2 SVGAGI (reference sequence). The CDR3 contains 17 residues.

The sequenced material came from peripheral blood. The gene calls are TRBV6-6 and TRBJ2-6; 8 bases are shared with TRBD1. This sequence originates from a woman aged 25-40 years with primary liver carcinoma and hepatitis B virus infection. CDR3 residues: CVSNFRDRISGANVLTF. In DNA form, the CDR3 reads TGTGTCAGCAACTTCCGGGACAGGATTTCTGGTGCCAACGTCCTGACTTTC.